The rows below give T cell receptor beta chains drawn from one sample of a study of blood T cell repertoires in COVID-19. Measured with immunoSEQ multiplex PCR; TCRdb has only the in-frame clones, and not every one. This table holds approximately 220,000 clones, about 86% found once. The sample taken for sequencing was peripheral blood. These receptors were taken from a man aged 60 to 75 who had recovered from COVID-19. Each CDR3 is given with its conserved first and last residue. A D gene is named only where the DNA matches it firmly. Size is omitted from some rows. Given values are once, few, many or a class for expanded clones.

d_gene | j_gene | abundance | v_gene | CDR3nt | CDR3aa
NA | TRBJ2-1 | NA | TRBV9 | TGTGCCAGCGGGGGGGCGGACAATGAGCAGTTCTTC | CASGGADNEQFF
TRBD1 | TRBJ2-7 | once | TRBV6-2/TRBV6-3 | TGTGCCAGCAGTAACCCACCGGGACAGGCCGTCTACGAGCAGTACTTC | CASSNPPGQAVYEQYF
TRBD1 | TRBJ1-2 | NA | TRBV30 | TGTGCCTGGAGTGGATCCGGGACAGCAGCACCAAACTATGGCTACACCTTC | CAWSGSGTAAPNYGYTF
NA | TRBJ1-1 | NA | TRBV25-1 | TGTGCCAGCAGTGAAGGCGGAATTGAAGCTTTCTTT | CASSEGGIEAFF
NA | TRBJ1-3 | NA | TRBV19 | TGTGCCAGTATGATGCTCATGAGCGCTGGAAACACCATATATTTT | CASMMLMSAGNTIYF
TRBD2 | TRBJ2-7 | NA | TRBV11-3 | TGTGCCAGCAGCTTAGACGGGAGGAGGTCCACCGAGCAGTACTTC | CASSLDGRRSTEQYF
NA | TRBJ1-4 | NA | TRBV30 | TGTGCCTGGAGTGAGCAGGGTACGAGGGAAAAACTGTTTTTT | CAWSEQGTREKLFF
TRBD1 | TRBJ1-5 | NA | TRBV10-2 | TGCGCCAGCAGAGTGGACAGGGACCAGCCCCAGCATTTT | CASRVDRDQPQHF
NA | TRBJ1-1 | NA | TRBV15 | TGTGCCACCAGCAGAGATCAGGCCCCGAACACTGAAGCTTTCTTT | CATSRDQAPNTEAFF
TRBD2 | TRBJ2-4 | NA | TRBV19 | TGTGCCAGTAGTATACGTAGAGGGACTAGCGGGACCAAAAACATTCAGTACTTC | CASSIRRGTSGTKNIQYF
TRBD1 | TRBJ2-7 | NA | TRBV30 | TGTGCCTGGAGTGGACAGGGCAAAGGCGAGCAGTACTTC | CAWSGQGKGEQYF
TRBD1 | TRBJ2-1 | many | TRBV11-3 | TGTGCCAGCAGCTTAGAACAGGGGGGATCCTCATCCTACAATGAGCAGTTCTTC | CASSLEQGGSSSYNEQFF
NA | TRBJ1-1 | NA | TRBV29-1 | TGCAGCGCCGGGGGGGGCCGCACTGAAGCTTTCTTT | CSAGGGRTEAFF
TRBD2 | TRBJ2-2 | NA | TRBV27 | TGTGCCAGCAGTCTTAGCGGGAGGGTATCCGGGGAGCTGTTTTTT | CASSLSGRVSGELFF
TRBD1 | TRBJ1-2 | NA | TRBV5-1 | TGCGCCAGCAGCTTGGGAGGGACAGGGCTCGGCTATGGCTACACCTTC | CASSLGGTGLGYGYTF
NA | TRBJ1-4 | few | TRBV5-1 | TGCGCCAGCAGCCCTAGTGGGGGCCTACGATATGAAAAACTGTTTTTT | CASSPSGGLRYEKLFF
NA | TRBJ1-5 | NA | TRBV4-1 | TGCGCCAGCAGCCAAGCCTCTCCCAATCAGCCCCAGCATTTT | CASSQASPNQPQHF
NA | TRBJ1-2 | NA | TRBV6-2/TRBV6-3 | TGTGCCAGCAGTTACCAGGGTCAGAACTATGGCTACACCTTC | CASSYQGQNYGYTF
NA | TRBJ2-5 | once | TRBV19 | TGTGCCAGTAGTATAGGCGGCGAAGAAGAGACCCAGTACTTC | CASSIGGEEETQYF
TRBD1 | TRBJ2-5 | few | TRBV7-2 | TGTGCCAGCAGCTTATTTCGGCAGAGGACAGGGCAAGAGACCCAGTACTTC | CASSLFRQRTGQETQYF
TRBD2 | TRBJ2-1 | once | TRBV28 | TGTGCCAGCAGTTTAGTAGGGTCGGGTAGCGGGAGGACCTACAATGAGCAGTTCTTC | CASSLVGSGSGRTYNEQFF
TRBD1 | TRBJ1-4 | NA | TRBV6-2/TRBV6-3 | TGTGCCAGCAGTTACCGGGCGACAGGGATCGAAAAACTGTTTTTT | CASSYRATGIEKLFF
TRBD2 | TRBJ2-1 | NA | TRBV7-9 | TGTGCCAGCAGCTCGCGGGGGAGCCGGGGCAATGAGCAGTTCTTC | CASSSRGSRGNEQFF
TRBD2 | TRBJ2-3 | NA | TRBV5-5 | TGTGCCAGCAGCCCCCTAGCGGTTGGGACAGATACGCAGTATTTT | CASSPLAVGTDTQYF
TRBD2 | TRBJ2-2 | NA | TRBV7-3 | TGTGCCAGCAGCCGTGGGACTAGCGGTATGACCGGGGAGCTGTTTTTT | CASSRGTSGMTGELFF
TRBD2 | TRBJ2-7 | NA | TRBV28 | TGTGCCAGCACCGAGGGGGGGACTAGCGGTTCCTACGAGCAGTACTTC | CASTEGGTSGSYEQYF
TRBD2 | TRBJ2-1 | NA | TRBV7-6 | TGTGCCAGCAGCTTATCCCCTAGCGGGGGGGCGGGGGAGCAGTTCTTC | CASSLSPSGGAGEQFF
TRBD1 | TRBJ2-7 | once | TRBV7-2 | TGTGCCAGCAGCTTAATTCAGGGGGCGCGCGAGCAGTACTTC | CASSLIQGAREQYF
TRBD2 | TRBJ2-1 | NA | TRBV9 | TGTGCCAGCAGCGTACATCCCCCCCCGGCGGGAGTCAATGAGCAGTTCTTC | CASSVHPPPAGVNEQFF
NA | TRBJ1-5 | NA | TRBV5-6 | TGTGCCAGCAGCCGGGGAGCAGGCCAGCCCCAGCATTTT | CASSRGAGQPQHF
NA | TRBJ1-3 | NA | TRBV27 | TGTGCCAGCAGCGACTTATATTCTGGAAACACCATATATTTT | CASSDLYSGNTIYF
NA | TRBJ1-1 | NA | TRBV11-2 | TGTGCCAGCAGCTTTCGGGGGAACACTGAAGCTTTCTTT | CASSFRGNTEAFF
TRBD1 | TRBJ2-7 | NA | TRBV7-2 | TGTGCCAGCAGCCCGGACAGGGGGGCCTTAGAGCAGTACTTC | CASSPDRGALEQYF
TRBD1 | TRBJ1-2 | NA | TRBV19 | TGTGCCAGTAGTACGCCCCCCAGGGGGTGGGATGGCTACACCTTC | CASSTPPRGWDGYTF
TRBD1 | TRBJ1-5 | NA | TRBV7-9 | TGTGCCAGCAGCTGGGGACAGAAAAATCAGCCCCAGCATTTT | CASSWGQKNQPQHF
TRBD1 | TRBJ1-1 | NA | TRBV5-1 | TGCGCCAGCAGCGTGGGACAGGGCAAGAACACTGAAGCTTTCTTT | CASSVGQGKNTEAFF
NA | TRBJ1-1 | NA | TRBV23-1 | TGCGCCAGCAGTCAATCGATCTCCAGGGGTGGTACTGAAGCTTTCTTT | CASSQSISRGGTEAFF
TRBD2 | TRBJ2-2 | NA | TRBV2 | TGTGCCAGCAGTTTGGGACTAGCGGGAGGGGGCACCGGGGAGCTGTTTTTT | CASSLGLAGGGTGELFF
TRBD1 | TRBJ1-4 | NA | TRBV18 | TGTGCCAGCTCACCGCCGGGACAGCTAAATGAAAAACTGTTTTTT | CASSPPGQLNEKLFF
NA | TRBJ1-3 | NA | TRBV19 | TGTGCCAGTAGTATTTTATCCACGGCGGCCCCCGGAAACACCATATATTTT | CASSILSTAAPGNTIYF
TRBD1 | TRBJ1-6 | NA | TRBV6-5 | TGTGCCAGCACCTTACAGGGGAATTCACCCCTCCACTTT | CASTLQGNSPLHF
NA | TRBJ2-2 | NA | TRBV19 | TGTGCCAGTAGTACCCCTCCCGCAGTGAGGACCGGGGAGCTGTTTTTT | CASSTPPAVRTGELFF
TRBD1 | TRBJ1-4 | NA | TRBV30 | TGTGCCTTAACGACAGGGTCACTTGAAAAACTGTTTTTT | CALTTGSLEKLFF
TRBD2 | TRBJ2-1 | NA | TRBV29-1 | TGCAGCGACGGACTAGCGGGAGGTCCCTACAATGAGCAGTTCTTC | CSDGLAGGPYNEQFF
NA | TRBJ2-1 | once | TRBV23-1 | TGCGCCAGCTTACCCCGGCAGGTCAATGAGCAGTTCTTC | CASLPRQVNEQFF
NA | TRBJ2-7 | NA | TRBV6-1 | TGTGCCAGCAGTGAAGTTGGGCAGGGGACCCCCTACGAGCAGTACTTC | CASSEVGQGTPYEQYF
NA | TRBJ2-7 | NA | TRBV29-1 | TGCAGCGTTGAACGGACAGACTACGAGCAGTACTTC | CSVERTDYEQYF
NA | TRBJ1-1 | NA | TRBV18 | TGTGCCAGCTCACCACCTCTGACACGTAACACTGAAGCTTTCTTT | CASSPPLTRNTEAFF